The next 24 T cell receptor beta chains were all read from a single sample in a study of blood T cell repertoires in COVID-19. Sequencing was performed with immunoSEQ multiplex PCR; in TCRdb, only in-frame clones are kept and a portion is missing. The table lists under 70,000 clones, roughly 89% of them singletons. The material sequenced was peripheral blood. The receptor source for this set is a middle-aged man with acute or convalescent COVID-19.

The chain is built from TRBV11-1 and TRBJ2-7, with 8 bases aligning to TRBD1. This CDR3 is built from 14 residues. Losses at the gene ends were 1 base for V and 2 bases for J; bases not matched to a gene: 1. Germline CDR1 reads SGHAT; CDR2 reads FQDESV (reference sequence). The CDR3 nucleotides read TGTGCCAGCAGCTTAGGGACAGGGCCCTACGAGCAGTACTTC. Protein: CASSLGTGPYEQYF.

CDR3 sequence: CASSPSGGPYEQYF. The DNA of the CDR3 is TGTGCCAGCAGCCCTAGCGGGGGCCCATACGAGCAGTACTTC. This chain joins TRBV7-3 and TRBJ2-7; TRBD2 aligns across 10 bases. The CDR3 is 14 amino acids. Unmatched junction bases numbered 5, after V lost 5 bases and J lost 4 bases. Germline V CDR1 and CDR2: SGHTA, FQGTGA. Together with reference TRBV7-3 and TRBJ2-7, the CDR3 gives the full variable domain: GAGVSQTPSNKVTEKGKYVELRCDPISGHTALYWYRQSLGQGPEFLIYFQGTGAADDSGLPNDRFFAVRPEGSVSTLKIQRTERGDSAVYLCASSPSGGPYEQYFGPGTRLTVT.

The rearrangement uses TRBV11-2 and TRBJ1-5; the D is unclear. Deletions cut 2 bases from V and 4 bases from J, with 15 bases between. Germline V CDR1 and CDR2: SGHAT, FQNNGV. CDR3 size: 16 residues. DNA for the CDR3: TGTGCCAGCAGCTTAAAGCCGGGGTATACGAATCAGCCCCAGCATTTT. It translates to CASSLKPGYTNQPQHF.

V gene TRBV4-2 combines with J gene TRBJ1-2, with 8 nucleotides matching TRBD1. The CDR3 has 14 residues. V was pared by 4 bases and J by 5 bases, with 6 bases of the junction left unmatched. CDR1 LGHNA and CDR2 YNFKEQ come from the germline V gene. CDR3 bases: TGTGCCAGCAGCCCTGGACAGGGATTATATGGCTACACCTTC. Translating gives CASSPGQGLYGYTF.

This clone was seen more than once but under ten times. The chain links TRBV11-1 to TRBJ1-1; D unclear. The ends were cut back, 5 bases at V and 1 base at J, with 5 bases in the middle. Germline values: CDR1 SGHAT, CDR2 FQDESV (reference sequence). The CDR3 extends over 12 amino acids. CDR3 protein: CASSHRNTEAFF. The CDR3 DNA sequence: TGTGCCAGCAGCCACAGGAACACTGAAGCTTTCTTT.

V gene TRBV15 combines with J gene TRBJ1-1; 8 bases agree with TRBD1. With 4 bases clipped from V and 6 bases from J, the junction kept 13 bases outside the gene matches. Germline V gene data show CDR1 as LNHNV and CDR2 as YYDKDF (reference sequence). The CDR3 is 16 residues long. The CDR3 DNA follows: TGTGCCACCAGCAACCCAAGACAGGGGTATTTCGCTGAAGCTTTCTTT. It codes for CATSNPRQGYFAEAFF.

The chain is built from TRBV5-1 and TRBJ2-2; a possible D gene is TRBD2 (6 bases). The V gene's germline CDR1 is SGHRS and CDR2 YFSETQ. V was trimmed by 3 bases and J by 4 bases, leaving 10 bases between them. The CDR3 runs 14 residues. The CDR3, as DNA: TGCGCCAGCAGCTGGACGGGAGCCACCGGGGAGCTGTTTTTT. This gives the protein CASSWTGATGELFF. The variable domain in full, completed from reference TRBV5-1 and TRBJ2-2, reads KAGVTQTPRYLIKTRGQQVTLSCSPISGHRSVSWYQQTPGQGLQFLFEYFSETQRNKGNFPGRFSGRQFSNSRSEMNVSTLELGDSALYLCASSWTGATGELFFGEGSRLTVL.

This chain's CDR3 is CASSWQPEGTGELFF. CDR3 nucleotides: TGTGCCAGCAGCTGGCAACCTGAGGGCACCGGGGAGCTGTTTTTT. V and J are TRBV11-2 and TRBJ2-2; tentative D call: TRBD2 (5 bases). The CDR3 consists of 15 residues. In germline, CDR1 is SGHAT, CDR2 FQNNGV. V dropped 4 bases and J dropped 4 bases, with 13 bases sitting between them. Full variable domain (remainder filled in from reference TRBV11-2 and TRBJ2-2): EAGVAQSPRYKIIEKRQSVAFWCNPISGHATLYWYQQILGQGPKLLIQFQNNGVVDDSQLPKDRFSAERLKGVDSTLKIQPAKLEDSAVYLCASSWQPEGTGELFFGEGSRLTVL.

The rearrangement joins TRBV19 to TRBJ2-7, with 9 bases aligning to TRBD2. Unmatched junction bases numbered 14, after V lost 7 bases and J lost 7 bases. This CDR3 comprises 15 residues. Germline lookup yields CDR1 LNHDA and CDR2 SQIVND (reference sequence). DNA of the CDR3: TGTGCCAGTACGGGGGCGGGAGGGCCGTTTGAGGAGCAGTACTTC. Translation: CASTGAGGPFEEQYF. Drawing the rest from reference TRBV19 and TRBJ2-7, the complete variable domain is DGGITQSPKYLFRKEGQNVTLSCEQNLNHDAMYWYRQDPGQGLRLIYYSQIVNDFQKGDIAEGYSVSREKKESFPLTVTSAQKNPTAFYLCASTGAGGPFEEQYFGPGTRLTVT.

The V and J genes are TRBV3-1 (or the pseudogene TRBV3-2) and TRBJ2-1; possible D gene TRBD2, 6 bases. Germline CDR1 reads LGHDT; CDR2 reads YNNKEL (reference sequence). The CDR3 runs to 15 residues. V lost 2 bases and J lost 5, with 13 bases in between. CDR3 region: CASSQPGLSNNEQFF. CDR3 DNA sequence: TGTGCCAGCAGCCAACCGGGACTTTCAAACAATGAGCAGTTCTTC.

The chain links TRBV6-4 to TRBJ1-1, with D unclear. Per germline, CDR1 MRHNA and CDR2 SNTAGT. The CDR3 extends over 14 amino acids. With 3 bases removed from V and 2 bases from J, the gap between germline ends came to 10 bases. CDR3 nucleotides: TGTGCCAGCAGTGAGTCGGGGTTTAACACTGAAGCTTTCTTT. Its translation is CASSESGFNTEAFF.

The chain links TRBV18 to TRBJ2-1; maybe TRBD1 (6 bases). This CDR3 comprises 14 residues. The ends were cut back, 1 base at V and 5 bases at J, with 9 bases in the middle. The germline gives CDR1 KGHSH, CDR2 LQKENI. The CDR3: CASSPRSGDNEQFF. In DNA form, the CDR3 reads TGTGCCAGCTCACCACGATCAGGGGACAATGAGCAGTTCTTC.

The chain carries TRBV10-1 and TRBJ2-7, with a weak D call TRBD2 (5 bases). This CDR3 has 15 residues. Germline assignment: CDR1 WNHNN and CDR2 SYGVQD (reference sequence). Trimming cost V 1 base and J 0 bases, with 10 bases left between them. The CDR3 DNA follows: TGCGCCAGCAGTGAGTACCGGGGAAGCTCCTACGAGCAGTACTTC. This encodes CASSEYRGSSYEQYF.

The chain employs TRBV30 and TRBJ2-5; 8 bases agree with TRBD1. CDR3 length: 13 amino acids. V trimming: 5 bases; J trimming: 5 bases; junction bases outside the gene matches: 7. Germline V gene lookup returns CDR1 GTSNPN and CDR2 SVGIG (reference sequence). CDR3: CAWAGGYAETQYF. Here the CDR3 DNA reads TGTGCCTGGGCAGGGGGCTATGCGGAGACCCAGTACTTC.

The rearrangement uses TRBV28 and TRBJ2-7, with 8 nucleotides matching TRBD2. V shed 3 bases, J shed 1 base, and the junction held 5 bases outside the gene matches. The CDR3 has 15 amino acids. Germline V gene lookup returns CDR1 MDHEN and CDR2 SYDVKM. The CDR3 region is CASSFGAGGSYEQYF. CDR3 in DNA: TGTGCCAGCAGTTTCGGGGCGGGAGGATCCTACGAGCAGTACTTC.

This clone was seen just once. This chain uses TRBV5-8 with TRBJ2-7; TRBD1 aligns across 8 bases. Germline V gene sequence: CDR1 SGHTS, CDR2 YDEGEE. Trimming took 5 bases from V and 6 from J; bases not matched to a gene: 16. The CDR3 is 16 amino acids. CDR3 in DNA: TGTGCCAGCAGTTCCACAGGGGGAGTGTTGTATGGCGAGCAGTACTTC. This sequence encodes CASSSTGGVLYGEQYF. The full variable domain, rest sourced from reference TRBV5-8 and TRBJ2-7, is EAGVTQSPTHLIKTRGQQATLRCSPISGHTSVYWYQQALGLGLQFLLWYDEGEERNRGNFPPRFSGRQFPNYSSELNVNALELEDSALYLCASSSTGGVLYGEQYFGPGTRLTVT.

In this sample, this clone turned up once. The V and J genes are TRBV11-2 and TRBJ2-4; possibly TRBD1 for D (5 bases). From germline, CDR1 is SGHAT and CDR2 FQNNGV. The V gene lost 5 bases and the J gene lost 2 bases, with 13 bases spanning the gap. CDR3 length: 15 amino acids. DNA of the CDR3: TGTGCCAGCAGCACCTCGGACACCTCCAAAAACATTCAGTACTTC. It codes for CASSTSDTSKNIQYF. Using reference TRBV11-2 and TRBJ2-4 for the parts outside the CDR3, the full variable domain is EAGVAQSPRYKIIEKRQSVAFWCNPISGHATLYWYQQILGQGPKLLIQFQNNGVVDDSQLPKDRFSAERLKGVDSTLKIQPAKLEDSAVYLCASSTSDTSKNIQYFGAGTRLSVL.

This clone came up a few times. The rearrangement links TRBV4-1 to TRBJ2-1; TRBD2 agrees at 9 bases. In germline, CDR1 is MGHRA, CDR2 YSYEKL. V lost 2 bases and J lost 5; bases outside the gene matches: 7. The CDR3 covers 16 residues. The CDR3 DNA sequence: TGCGCCAGCAGCCAAAAGGAGCGGGGGGAAAACAATGAGCAGTTCTTC. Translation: CASSQKERGENNEQFF.

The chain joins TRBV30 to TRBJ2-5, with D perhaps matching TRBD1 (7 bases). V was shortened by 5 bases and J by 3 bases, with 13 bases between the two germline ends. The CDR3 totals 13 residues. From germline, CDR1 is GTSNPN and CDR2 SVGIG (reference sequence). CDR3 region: CAWGGTDKETQYF. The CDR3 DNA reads TGTGCCTGGGGAGGGACAGATAAAGAGACCCAGTACTTC.

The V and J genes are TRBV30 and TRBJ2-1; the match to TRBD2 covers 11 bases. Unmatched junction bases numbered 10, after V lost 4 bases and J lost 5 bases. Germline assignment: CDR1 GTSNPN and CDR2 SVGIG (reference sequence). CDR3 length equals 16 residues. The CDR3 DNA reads TGTGCCTGGACCTTCTTAGCGGGAGGGTTAAACAATGAGCAGTTCTTC. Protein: CAWTFLAGGLNNEQFF.

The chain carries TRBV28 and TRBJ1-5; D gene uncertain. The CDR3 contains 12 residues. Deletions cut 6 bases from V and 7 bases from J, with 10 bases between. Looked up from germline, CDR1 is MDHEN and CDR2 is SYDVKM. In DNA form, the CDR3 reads TGTGCCAGCAGATCCTCCCAGCAGCCCCAGCATTTT. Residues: CASRSSQQPQHF.

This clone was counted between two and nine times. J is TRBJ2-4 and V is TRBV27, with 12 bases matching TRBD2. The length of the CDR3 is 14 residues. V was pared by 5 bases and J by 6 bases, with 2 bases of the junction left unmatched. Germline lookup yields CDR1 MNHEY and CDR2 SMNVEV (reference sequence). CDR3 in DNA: TGTGCCAGCAGTCCGACTAGCGGGGGAAACATTCAGTACTTC. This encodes CASSPTSGGNIQYF.

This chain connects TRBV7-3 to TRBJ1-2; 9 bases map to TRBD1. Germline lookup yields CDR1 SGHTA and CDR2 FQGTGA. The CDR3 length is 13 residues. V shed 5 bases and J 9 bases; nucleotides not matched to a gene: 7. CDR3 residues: CASSAGTGTSYTF. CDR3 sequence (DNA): TGTGCCAGCAGCGCCGGGACAGGGACGAGCTACACCTTC.

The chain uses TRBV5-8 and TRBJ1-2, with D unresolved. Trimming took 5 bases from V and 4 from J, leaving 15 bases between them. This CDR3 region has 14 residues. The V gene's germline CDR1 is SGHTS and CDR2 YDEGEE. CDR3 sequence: CASRRKGRRYGYTF. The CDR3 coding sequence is TGTGCCAGCAGGCGGAAAGGGAGGCGCTATGGCTACACCTTC.